The clone carrying this T cell receptor beta chain was detected ten times or more. From germline, CDR1 is MGHDK and CDR2 SYGVNS. This CDR3 is built from 13 residues. Between the trimmed V and J ends, which lost 1 base and 5 bases, there was a span of 8 bases. These data are taken from a study of T cells in Graves' hyperthyroidism and ophthalmopathy. Study background: Upon initial diagnosis and before any treatment, peripheral blood was collected.

What was amplified from RNA transcripts were TCR beta CDR3 regions. Using the HTBI primer set, a first-round RT-PCR was run on the TCR CDR3. Using its own MiXCR run on the multiplex PCR reads, TCRdb lists one record per CDR3 protein. The table shows roughly 700,000 distinct CDR3 sequences, with roughly 17% occurring only once. Sample: blood. This TCR was recovered from a man in his fifties with Graves' hyperthyroidism. The chain couples TRBV25-1 to TRBJ1-1; D gene uncertain. The CDR3 region has the DNA TGTGCCAGCAGTGAATCTGGGGTAACTGAAGCTTTCTTT. Translation: CASSESGVTEAFF.